The 10 T cell receptor beta chains below all came from one sample that was sequenced in a study of blood T cell repertoires in COVID-19. TCRdb's table, derived via immunoSEQ multiplex PCR, lists solely in-frame clones and lacks some. Altogether approximately 390,000 clones are present, about 87% being singletons, with the ten largest covering about 2.5%. Specimen: peripheral blood. The receptors were gathered from a woman in her sixties with COVID-19, enrolled during active disease.

This clone was seen more than once but under ten times. This chain links TRBV7-6 with TRBJ1-2; perhaps TRBD1 as D (5 bases). This CDR3 has 14 residues. Trimming pared 0 bases from V and 3 bases from J, leaving 8 bases between. The V gene's germline CDR1 is SGHVS and CDR2 FNYEAQ. CDR3 in DNA: TGTGCCAGCAGCTTAGCAGGGGACTACTATGGCTACACCTTC. This codes for CASSLAGDYYGYTF.

A single count supports this clone. The chain carries TRBV9 and TRBJ2-1, with 7 bases that match TRBD2. Germline-derived CDR1 and CDR2 are SGDLS and YYNGEE. The CDR3 covers 16 residues. The J segment lost 6 bases and the V segment lost 3 bases, leaving 12 bases of the junction unmatched. The CDR3 is CASSAPRGGEVNEQFF. For the CDR3, the DNA is TGTGCCAGCAGCGCCCCCCGTGGGGGGGAGGTCAATGAGCAGTTCTTC.

This chain connects TRBV27 to TRBJ1-2; D is unclear. CDR1 and CDR2 (germline): MNHEY, SMNVEV (reference sequence). CDR3 length: 15 amino acids. V shed 4 bases and J shed 0 bases, with 12 bases lying between them. The CDR3 DNA reads TGTGCCAGCAGTTCGGAGGGAGCCTCTAACTATGGCTACACCTTC. Translated: CASSSEGASNYGYTF.

The J gene is TRBJ2-4, the V gene TRBV28, with D tentatively TRBD2 (5 bases). V was shortened by 7 bases and J by 9 bases, with 10 bases between the two germline ends. Germline CDR1 MDHEN, CDR2 SYDVKM. This CDR3 region has 11 residues. Here the CDR3 reads CASTTRGIQYF. DNA of the CDR3: TGTGCCAGCACCACCCGGGGCATTCAGTACTTC.

This clone was counted once. The V and J genes are TRBV15 and TRBJ2-3; 14 bases line up with TRBD2. This CDR3 spans 16 amino acids. The germline V gene encodes CDR1 LNHNV and CDR2 YYDKDF (reference sequence). V was clipped by 1 base and J by 4 bases; unmatched bases: 1. In nucleotides, the CDR3 is TGTGCCACCAGCAGAGGACTAGCGGGGGGGCCAGATACGCAGTATTTT. This translates into CATSRGLAGGPDTQYF.

This clone occurred a few times. The chain links TRBV2 to TRBJ1-2; possibly TRBD1 for D (5 bases). The length of the CDR3 is 13 residues. V was pared by 8 bases and J by 2 bases, with 12 bases between. Germline CDR1 reads SNHLY; CDR2 reads FYNNEI. In DNA, the CDR3 is TGTGCCAGCTCCGGGGGGGTAAACTATGGCTACACCTTC. Translated: CASSGGVNYGYTF.

The V and J genes are TRBV5-1 and TRBJ2-2; TRBD1 might be the D (5 bases). Trimming removed 1 base at V and 5 bases at J, with 9 bases between. The CDR3 extends over 14 amino acids. CDR1 and CDR2 from the germline V gene are SGHRS and YFSETQ. The CDR3 here is CASSLSGITGELFF. In nucleotides, the CDR3 is TGCGCCAGCAGCTTGTCAGGGATTACCGGGGAGCTGTTTTTT.

This chain links TRBV19 with TRBJ2-5; 9 bases align to TRBD1. The J segment lost 2 bases and the V segment lost 9 bases, leaving 7 bases of the junction unmatched. The CDR3 length is 14 residues. CDR1 is LNHDA and CDR2 is SQIVND in the germline V gene (reference sequence). CDR3 coding DNA: TGTGCCAGCGGCGACAGGGGGGGACAAGAGACCCAGTACTTC. Translated, it gives CASGDRGGQETQYF.

The rearrangement joins TRBV5-1 to TRBJ1-2, with D perhaps matching TRBD1 (6 bases). V lost 6 bases and J 6 bases, leaving 21 bases between the germline ends. Germline lookup yields CDR1 SGHRS and CDR2 YFSETQ. The CDR3 loop spans 15 amino acids. The CDR3: CASTTNRAAPDGYTF. CDR3 sequence (DNA): TGCGCCAGCACCACCAACAGGGCCGCCCCCGATGGCTACACCTTC.

V usage is TRBV19 and J usage is TRBJ2-3; D is unclear. The V gene lost 7 bases and the J gene lost 2 bases, with 10 bases spanning the gap. Germline values: CDR1 LNHDA, CDR2 SQIVND (reference sequence). The CDR3 is made up of 13 amino acids. The CDR3 loop reads CASTRSVTDTQYF. The CDR3 DNA reads TGTGCCAGTACCCGGAGCGTCACAGATACGCAGTATTTT.